This entry features one T cell receptor beta chain sequence. The sample is drawn from a study of blood T cells in healthy people across ages. A sample-barcoded 5' primer and a J-beta primer mix were used in a second PCR of roughly 6 to 11 cycles. From each sample, at least 3 million paired-end reads containing CDR3 were obtained. TCRdb redid the calling of the 5' RACE reads with MiXCR, one entry per CDR3 protein. Among approximately 790,000 distinct CDR3 sequences listed, 60% to 80% were seen once. There were healthy Caucasian individuals from Russia, aged about 6 to 100, serving as donors. Each of the donors had roughly 9.1 milliliters of peripheral blood drawn into EDTA-treated Vacutainer tubes. PBMCs numbering at least 6 million were isolated per sample. Trimming took off 6 bases at V and 5 bases at J, with 16 bases between the two ends. Germline loops: CDR1 SGHAT, CDR2 FQNNGV. This CDR3 is built from 14 residues.

The clonotype comes from a man aged 25-45 years in good health. What was sequenced was blood. The rearrangement joins TRBV11-2 to TRBJ1-1, with D unclear. CDR3: CASSSSGLVTEAFF. CDR3 DNA: TGTGCCAGCAGTTCGTCCGGACTCGTGACTGAAGCTTTCTTT.